These T cell receptor beta chains were read from a single sample in a study of blood T cell repertoires in COVID-19. The assay was immunoSEQ multiplex PCR, and TCRdb's table has in-frame clones only and misses some. The table records 110,000 to 150,000 clones, 88% of them present only once. The sequenced sample consisted of peripheral blood. The receptors derive from a woman aged 50 to 60 with acute or convalescent COVID-19. The conserved cysteine and the conserved F or W are not part of the CDR3 here. Each record gives: CDR3 length, V gene, J gene, CDR3 protein.

>12|TRBV5-1|TRBJ1-1
ASSLDTGGGEAF
>13|TRBV6-5|TRBJ2-2
ASSYLNRAGGELF
>13|TRBV3-1/TRBV3-2|TRBJ1-5
ASSQGYAASAPQH
>14|TRBV11-3|TRBJ2-3
ASSYNQGAGTDTQY
>11|TRBV6-6|TRBJ1-1
ASRLTLNTEAF
>9|TRBV16|TRBJ1-5
ASSLMGPQH
>13|TRBV6-5|TRBJ2-1
ASSYSGGPYNEQF
>13|TRBV5-1|TRBJ2-3
ASRPPGSSTDTQY
>12|TRBV4-2|TRBJ2-4
ASSPTRAENIQY
>15|TRBV28|TRBJ1-1
ASSSDRGRRGHTEAF
>17|TRBV23-1|TRBJ1-5
ASTHGSWRTDNSNQPQH
>17|TRBV7-9|TRBJ1-3
ASSSLTGAMKLIGNTIY
>13|TRBV18|TRBJ2-2
ASSPPSPGTGELF
>13|TRBV7-9|TRBJ1-5
ASSWGEGGNQPQH
>14|TRBV24-1|TRBJ2-2
ATSDGSNYNTGELF
>12|TRBV27|TRBJ2-1
ASRGLAGGIEQF
>12|TRBV10-3|TRBJ1-2
AISESAANYGYT
>12|TRBV9|TRBJ1-2
ASSARQDHYGYT
>13|TRBV6-5|TRBJ2-7
ASSYAGQWKGEQY
>12|TRBV7-8|TRBJ2-5
ASSGRGRGETQY
>12|TRBV6-5|TRBJ1-2
ASSLGEANYGYT
>13|TRBV6-5|TRBJ2-1
ASSLEGLSSNEQF
>11|TRBV24-1|TRBJ1-6
ATSEGVGSPLH
>12|TRBV7-8|TRBJ2-7
ASSFTVSSYEQY
>13|TRBV6-6|TRBJ2-5
ASSKTSGDAETQY
>12|TRBV5-8|TRBJ2-7
ASSLLAAPREQY
>12|TRBV5-1|TRBJ2-7
ASRPPGLSYEQY
>13|TRBV19|TRBJ1-5
ASSGQGLNLAPQH
>10|TRBV7-9|TRBJ2-5
ASSSLSGAQY
>12|TRBV11-2|TRBJ1-2
ASSFVGGSYGYT
>10|TRBV29-1|TRBJ1-1
SVRDWGTEAF
>10|TRBV6-6|TRBJ1-5
ASSYLGQPQH
>13|TRBV7-8|TRBJ2-5
ASSPGLGLSETQY
>11|TRBV30|TRBJ1-3
AWSVGGPNTIY
>17|TRBV5-1|TRBJ2-5
ASIPGLAGGYNSKETQY
>9|TRBV24-1|TRBJ1-1
ATSWGGEAF
>16|TRBV5-8|TRBJ1-1
ASSKSPGTGGASTEAF
>14|TRBV7-3|TRBJ1-1
ASSLIGGQGNTEAF
>13|TRBV5-1|TRBJ1-1
ASSPDRARLDEAF
>12|TRBV6-6|TRBJ1-6
ATRETRNNSPLH
>13|TRBV5-1|TRBJ1-5
ASSLTGQANQPQH
>10|TRBV28|TRBJ1-2
ASSLTAYGYT